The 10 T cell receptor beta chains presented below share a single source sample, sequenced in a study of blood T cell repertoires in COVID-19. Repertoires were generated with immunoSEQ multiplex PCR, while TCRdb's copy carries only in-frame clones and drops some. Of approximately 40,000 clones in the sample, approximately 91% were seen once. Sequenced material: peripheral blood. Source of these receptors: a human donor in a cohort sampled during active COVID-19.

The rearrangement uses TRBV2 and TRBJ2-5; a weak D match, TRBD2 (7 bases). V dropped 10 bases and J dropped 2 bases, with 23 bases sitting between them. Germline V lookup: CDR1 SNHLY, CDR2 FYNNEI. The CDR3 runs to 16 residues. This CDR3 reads CATHELPGGQQETQYF. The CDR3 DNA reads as TGTGCCACCCACGAACTTCCGGGGGGCCAACAAGAGACCCAGTACTTC.

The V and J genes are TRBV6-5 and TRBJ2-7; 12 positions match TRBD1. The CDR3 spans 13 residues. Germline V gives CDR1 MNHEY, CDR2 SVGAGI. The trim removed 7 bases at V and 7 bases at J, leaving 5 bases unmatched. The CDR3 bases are TGTGCCAGCACGGGACAGGGGGCTTGGGAGCAGTACTTC. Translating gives CASTGQGAWEQYF.

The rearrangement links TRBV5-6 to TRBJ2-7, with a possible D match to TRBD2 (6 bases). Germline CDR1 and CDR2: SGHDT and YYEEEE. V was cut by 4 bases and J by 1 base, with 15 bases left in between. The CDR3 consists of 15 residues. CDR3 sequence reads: CASSEGPGVSYEQYF. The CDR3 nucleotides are TGTGCCAGCAGCGAGGGGCCGGGAGTTTCCTACGAGCAGTACTTC.

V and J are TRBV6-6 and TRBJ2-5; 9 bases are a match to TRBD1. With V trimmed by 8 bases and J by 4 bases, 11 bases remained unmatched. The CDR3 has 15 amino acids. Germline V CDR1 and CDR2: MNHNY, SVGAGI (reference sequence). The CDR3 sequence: CASAENRGLGETQYF. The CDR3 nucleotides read TGTGCCAGCGCGGAGAACAGGGGGCTGGGAGAGACCCAGTACTTC.

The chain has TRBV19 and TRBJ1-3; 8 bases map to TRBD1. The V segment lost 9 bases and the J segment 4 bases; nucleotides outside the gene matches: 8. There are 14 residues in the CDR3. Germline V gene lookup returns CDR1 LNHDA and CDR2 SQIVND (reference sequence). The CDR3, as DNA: TGTGCCAGCCGGACAGGGTCTAGGGGAAACACCATATATTTT. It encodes CASRTGSRGNTIYF.

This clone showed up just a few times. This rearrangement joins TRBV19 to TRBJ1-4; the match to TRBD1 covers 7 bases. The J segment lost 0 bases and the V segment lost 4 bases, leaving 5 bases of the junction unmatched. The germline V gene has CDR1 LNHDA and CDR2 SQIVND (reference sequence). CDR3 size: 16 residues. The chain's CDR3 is CASSKQGWATNEKLFF. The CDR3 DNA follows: TGTGCCAGTAGTAAACAGGGGTGGGCAACTAATGAAAAACTGTTTTTT.

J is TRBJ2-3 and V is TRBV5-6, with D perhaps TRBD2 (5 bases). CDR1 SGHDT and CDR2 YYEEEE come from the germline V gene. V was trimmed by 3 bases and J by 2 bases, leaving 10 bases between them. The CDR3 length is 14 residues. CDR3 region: CASSSPGNTDTQYF. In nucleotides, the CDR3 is TGTGCCAGCAGCTCCCCGGGGAACACAGATACGCAGTATTTT.

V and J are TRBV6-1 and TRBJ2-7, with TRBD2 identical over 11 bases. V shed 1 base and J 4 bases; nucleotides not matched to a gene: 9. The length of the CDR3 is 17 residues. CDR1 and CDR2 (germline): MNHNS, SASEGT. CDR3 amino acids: CASSEGAFSGGAYEQYF. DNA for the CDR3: TGTGCCAGCAGTGAAGGGGCTTTTAGCGGGGGGGCTTACGAGCAGTACTTC.

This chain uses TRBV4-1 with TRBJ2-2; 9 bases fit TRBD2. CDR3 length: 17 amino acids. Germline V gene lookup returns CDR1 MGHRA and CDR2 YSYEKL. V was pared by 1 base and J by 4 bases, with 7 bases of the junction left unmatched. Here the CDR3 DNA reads TGCGCCAGCAGCCAAGGCGGCGGGGGGGCCGGCACCGGGGAGCTGTTTTTT. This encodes CASSQGGGGAGTGELFF.

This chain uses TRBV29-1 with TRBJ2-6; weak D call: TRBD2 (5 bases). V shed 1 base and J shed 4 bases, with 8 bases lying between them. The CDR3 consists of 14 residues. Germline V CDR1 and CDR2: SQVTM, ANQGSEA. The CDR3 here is CSVEAGSGANVLTF. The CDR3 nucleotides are TGCAGCGTTGAAGCGGGATCCGGGGCCAACGTCCTGACTTTC.